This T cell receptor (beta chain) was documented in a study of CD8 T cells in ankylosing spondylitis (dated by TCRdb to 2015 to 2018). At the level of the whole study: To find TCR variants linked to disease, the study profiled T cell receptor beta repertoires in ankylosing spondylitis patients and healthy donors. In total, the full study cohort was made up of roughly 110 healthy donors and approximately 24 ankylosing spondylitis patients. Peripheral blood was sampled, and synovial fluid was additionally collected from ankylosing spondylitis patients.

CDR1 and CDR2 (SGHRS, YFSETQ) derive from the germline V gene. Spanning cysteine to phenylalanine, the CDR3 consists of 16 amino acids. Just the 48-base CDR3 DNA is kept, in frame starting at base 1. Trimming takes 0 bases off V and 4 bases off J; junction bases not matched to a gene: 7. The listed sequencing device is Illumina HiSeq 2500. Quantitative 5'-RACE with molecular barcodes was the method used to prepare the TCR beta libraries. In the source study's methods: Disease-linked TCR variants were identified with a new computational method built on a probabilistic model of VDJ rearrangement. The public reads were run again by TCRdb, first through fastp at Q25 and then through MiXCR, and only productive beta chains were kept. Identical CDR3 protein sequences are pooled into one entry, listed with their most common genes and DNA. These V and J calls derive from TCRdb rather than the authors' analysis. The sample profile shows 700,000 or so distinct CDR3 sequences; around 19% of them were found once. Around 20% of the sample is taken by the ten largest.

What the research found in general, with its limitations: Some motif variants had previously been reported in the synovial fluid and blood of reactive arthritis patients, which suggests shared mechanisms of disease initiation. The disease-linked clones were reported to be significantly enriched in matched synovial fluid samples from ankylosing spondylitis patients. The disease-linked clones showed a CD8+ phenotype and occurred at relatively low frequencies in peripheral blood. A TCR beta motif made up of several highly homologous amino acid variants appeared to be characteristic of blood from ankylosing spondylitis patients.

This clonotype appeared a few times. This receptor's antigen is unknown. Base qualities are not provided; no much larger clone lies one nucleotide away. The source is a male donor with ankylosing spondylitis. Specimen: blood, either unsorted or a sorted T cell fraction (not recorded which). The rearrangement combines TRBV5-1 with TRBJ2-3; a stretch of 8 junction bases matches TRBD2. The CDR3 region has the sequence CASSLVGGGSADTQYF. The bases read TGCGCCAGCAGCTTGGTTGGCGGGGGGAGCGCAGATACGCAGTATTTT.